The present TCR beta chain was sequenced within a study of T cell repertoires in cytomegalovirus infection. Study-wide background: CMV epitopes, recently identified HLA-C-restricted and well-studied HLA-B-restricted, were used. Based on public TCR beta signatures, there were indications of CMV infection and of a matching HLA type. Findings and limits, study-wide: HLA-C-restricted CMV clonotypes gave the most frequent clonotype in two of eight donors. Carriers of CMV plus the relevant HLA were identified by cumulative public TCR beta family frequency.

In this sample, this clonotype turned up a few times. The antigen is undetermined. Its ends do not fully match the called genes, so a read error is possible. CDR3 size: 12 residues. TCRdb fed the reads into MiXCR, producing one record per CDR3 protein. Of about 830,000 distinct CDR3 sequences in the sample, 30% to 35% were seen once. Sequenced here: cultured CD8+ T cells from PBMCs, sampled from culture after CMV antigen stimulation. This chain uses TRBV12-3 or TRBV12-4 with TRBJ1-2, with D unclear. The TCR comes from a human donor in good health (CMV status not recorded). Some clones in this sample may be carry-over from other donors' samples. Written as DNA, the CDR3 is TGTGCCAGCAGTCCTAGCCCCGAGCCTGGTTCCTTC. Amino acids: CASSPSPEPGSF.